What follows is one TCR beta chain and its context. Produced via immunoSEQ multiplex PCR; TCRdb's table is partial and in-frame only. The profile covers some 100,000 clones, with roughly 92% appearing a single time and around 6% taken by the ten largest. This sample is part of a study of blood T cell repertoires in COVID-19. About the research overall: Samples taken during acute and convalescent COVID-19 were collected in the United States, Italy and Spain. Sources were T cells, B-cell-depleted T cells, or PBMCs; the material itself was cDNA or gDNA.

V lost 1 base, J lost 6 bases, and 15 bases lay in between. The V gene's germline CDR1 is SGHTA and CDR2 FQGNSA. The CDR3 has 15 amino acids. Sequenced input: peripheral blood. This TCR was sampled from a man in his 70s with acute or convalescent COVID-19. The J gene is TRBJ1-2, the V gene TRBV7-2, with a tentative D call TRBD1 (6 bases). The CDR3 sequence: CASSLVARGVDGYTF. The CDR3 DNA follows: TGTGCCAGCAGCTTAGTTGCCAGGGGCGTGGATGGCTACACCTTC.